This TCR beta chain was recovered during a study of CD8 T cells in ankylosing spondylitis. Study-wide points: CD8+ by phenotype, disease-linked clones were relatively rare in peripheral blood. Disease-linked clones reportedly concentrated significantly in matched ankylosing spondylitis synovial fluid. What seemed typical of ankylosing spondylitis blood was a TCR beta motif built from 8 or 9 highly homologous variants.

This clonotype has at least ten counts. What it recognizes is unknown. In TCRdb, the 5' RACE reads were re-called with MiXCR into one record per CDR3 protein. The sample carries about 240,000 distinct CDR3 sequences, around 10% recorded once. The CDR3 totals 15 residues. The V end lost 1 base, the J end lost 2 bases, and 12 bases lay between the germline ends. From germline, CDR1 is SGHTA and CDR2 FQGTGA. The source material was blood, either unsorted or a sorted T cell fraction (not recorded which). The gene calls are TRBV7-3 and TRBJ2-7; D not certain. This clonotype was obtained from a male donor with ankylosing spondylitis or in good health (not recorded which). CDR3 in amino acids: CASSLMPSETYEQYF. Here the CDR3 DNA reads TGTGCCAGCAGCTTAATGCCTTCGGAGACCTACGAGCAGTACTTC.